The 4 T cell receptor beta chains given below trace back to one sample, sequenced in a study of blood T cell repertoires in COVID-19. The method was immunoSEQ multiplex PCR; TCRdb's version includes in-frame clones alone and lacks a portion of them. The data show under 95,000 clones, around 79% seen once. Material: peripheral blood. All receptors derive from a man aged 50-60 years with acute or convalescent COVID-19.

The chain recombines TRBV5-6 with TRBJ2-1, with TRBD2 matching over 12 bases. The CDR3 totals 19 residues. Germline V gene lookup returns CDR1 SGHDT and CDR2 YYEEEE. V lost 1 base to trimming and J lost 3 bases; unmatched junction nucleotides: 11. For the CDR3, the DNA is TGTGCCAGCAGCTTGTTCCGACTAGCGGGAGAATTCGGCTACAATGAGCAGTTCTTC. Its protein product is CASSLFRLAGEFGYNEQFF.

The chain recombines TRBV5-4 with TRBJ1-2, with TRBD1 as a possible D gene (5 bases). The CDR3 covers 14 residues. V was shortened by 4 bases and J by 4 bases, with 14 bases between the two germline ends. The germline V gene has CDR1 SGHNT and CDR2 YYREEE (reference sequence). The CDR3 is CASSDRTLPYGYTF. CDR3 nucleotide sequence: TGTGCCAGCAGCGACCGGACACTACCCTATGGCTACACCTTC.

About this clone: Sequence at one end of the junction differs from germline and may be a read error. The V call is TRBV6-5, the J call TRBJ2-3; a possible D gene is TRBD1 (7 bases). CDR1 MNHEY and CDR2 SVGAGI come from the germline V gene. The CDR3 is 13 amino acids. The CDR3 nucleotides read TGTGCCAGCAGCCCGGGACAGTTCCTGGCGGGGTCTTTT. It encodes CASSPGQFLAGSF.

The V and J genes are TRBV7-2 and TRBJ1-6; D is unresolved. V was clipped by 4 bases and J by 15 bases, with 16 bases between them. Per germline, CDR1 SGHTA and CDR2 FQGNSA. The CDR3 sequence is 13 residues long. The CDR3 DNA sequence: TGTGCCAGCAGCTCGTTGCGAGGGATCGTCCTCCACTTT. It yields the protein CASSSLRGIVLHF. The full variable domain, rest sourced from reference TRBV7-2 and TRBJ1-6, is GAGVSQSPSNKVTEKGKDVELRCDPISGHTALYWYRQSLGQGLEFLIYFQGNSAPDKSGLPSDRFSAERTGGSVSTLTIQRTQQEDSAVYLCASSSLRGIVLHFGNGTRLTVT.